The text below deals with one TCR beta chain. V lost 2 bases and J lost 2; bases outside the gene matches: 8. Germline CDR1 reads SGHDT; CDR2 reads YYEEEE. The CDR3 contains 17 residues. This sample was taken from a study of T cell changes during pregnancy in multiple sclerosis. The table came from immunoSEQ multiplex PCR; TCRdb's copy has only in-frame clones and leaves some out. The data hold around 58,000 clones, with roughly nine tenths observed a single time. The source of this sequence is a female donor with multiple sclerosis, enrolled in a pregnancy study. The chain carries TRBV5-6 and TRBJ2-5, with 11 bases lining up with TRBD2. This specimen consisted of peripheral blood, obtained before pregnancy. CDR3 coding DNA: TGTGCCAGCAGCTTACGCCTTCTAGCGGGGGGACAAGAGACCCAGTACTTC. This encodes CASSLRLLAGGQETQYF. Full variable domain (missing parts from reference TRBV5-6 and TRBJ2-5): DAGVTQSPTHLIKTRGQQVTLRCSPKSGHDTVSWYQQALGQGPQFIFQYYEEEERQRGNFPDRFSGHQFPNYSSELNVNALLLGDSALYLCASSLRLLAGGQETQYFGPGTRLLVL.